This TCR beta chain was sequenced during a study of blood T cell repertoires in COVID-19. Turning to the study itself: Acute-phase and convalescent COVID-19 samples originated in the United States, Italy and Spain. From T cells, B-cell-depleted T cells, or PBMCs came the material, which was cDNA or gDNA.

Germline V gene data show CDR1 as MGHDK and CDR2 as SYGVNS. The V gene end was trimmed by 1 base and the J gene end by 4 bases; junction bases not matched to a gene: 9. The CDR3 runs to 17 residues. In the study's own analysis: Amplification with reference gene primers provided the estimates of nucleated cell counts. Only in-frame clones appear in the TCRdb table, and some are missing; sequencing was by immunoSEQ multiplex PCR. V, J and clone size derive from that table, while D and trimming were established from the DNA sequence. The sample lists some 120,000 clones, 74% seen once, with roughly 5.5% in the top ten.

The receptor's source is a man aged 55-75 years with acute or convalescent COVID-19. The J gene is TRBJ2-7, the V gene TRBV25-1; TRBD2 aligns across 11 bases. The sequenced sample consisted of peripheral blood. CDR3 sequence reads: CASSESTPGTSGYEQYF. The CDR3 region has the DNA TGTGCCAGCAGTGAATCGACCCCCGGGACTAGCGGTTACGAGCAGTACTTC.